These 30 T cell receptor beta chains share one sample of origin, sequenced in a study of blood T cell repertoires in COVID-19. The protocol was immunoSEQ multiplex PCR, while the TCRdb copy is restricted to in-frame clones and leaves out a portion. The table records 160,000 or so clones, over 90% of them present only once. Sequenced material: peripheral blood. These receptors were collected from a woman aged 55 to 70 with COVID-19, enrolled during active disease.

The chain uses TRBV15 and TRBJ2-7, with D perhaps TRBD1 (5 bases). This CDR3 has 15 residues. V was clipped by 2 bases and J by 5 bases, with 16 bases between them. Germline V gene data show CDR1 as LNHNV and CDR2 as YYDKDF (reference sequence). Here the CDR3 reads CATSRSSGYGDEQYF. The CDR3 nucleotides read TGTGCCACCAGCAGAAGCTCAGGGTACGGCGACGAGCAGTACTTC.

The J gene is TRBJ1-6, the V gene TRBV6-1; no reliable D call. CDR1 and CDR2 (germline): MNHNS, SASEGT. The CDR3 runs to 14 residues. Trimming cost V 2 bases and J 7 bases, with 9 bases left between them. DNA of the CDR3: TGTGCCAGCAGTGAACGAAGTAGCAATTCACCCCTCCACTTT. As protein: CASSERSSNSPLHF.

This chain connects TRBV19 to TRBJ2-2; maybe TRBD1 (9 bases). From germline, CDR1 is LNHDA and CDR2 SQIVND (reference sequence). Trimming removed 10 bases from V and 7 bases from J, with 22 bases in between. The CDR3 loop spans 15 amino acids. The CDR3 DNA reads as TGTGCCACCGGGGGGGGACAGGGACTTGGCGGGGAGCTGTTTTTT. Protein: CATGGGQGLGGELFF.

V is TRBV5-1 and J is TRBJ2-3, with 10 bases lining up with TRBD1. V shed 0 bases and J 5 bases; nucleotides not matched to a gene: 3. The CDR3 covers 15 residues. Looked up from germline, CDR1 is SGHRS and CDR2 is YFSETQ. The CDR3 DNA reads as TGCGCCAGCAGCTTGGGACAGGGGGCCGGAGATACGCAGTATTTT. Protein sequence: CASSLGQGAGDTQYF.

J is TRBJ1-6 and V is TRBV10-3; D might be TRBD1 (6 bases). The CDR3 has 16 amino acids. Germline V gene sequence: CDR1 ENHRY, CDR2 SYGVKD. Trimming removed 8 bases from V and 6 bases from J, with 20 bases in between. The CDR3 bases are TGTGCCATCTCAACGAGACACCAGGGGACTAATTCACCCCTCCACTTT. Encoded protein: CAISTRHQGTNSPLHF.

This chain joins TRBV7-8 and TRBJ1-5; 7 positions agree with TRBD1. Trimming cost V 5 bases and J 4 bases; bases outside gene matches: 14. Germline assignment: CDR1 SGHVS and CDR2 FQNEAQ. This CDR3 is built from 17 residues. CDR3 loop: CASSQGDRPLANQPQHF. Written as DNA, the CDR3 is TGTGCCAGCAGCCAAGGGGACAGACCGTTAGCGAATCAGCCCCAGCATTTT.

The chain's CDR3 is CASSQDVLGLAFFYEQYF. In DNA form, the CDR3 reads TGCGCCAGCAGCCAAGATGTATTGGGACTAGCGTTTTTCTACGAGCAGTACTTC. The genes are TRBV4-1 and TRBJ2-7, with 10 bases fitting TRBD2. The CDR3 has 18 amino acids. J was trimmed by 3 bases and V by 0 bases; bases with no gene match: 11. Looked up from germline, CDR1 is MGHRA and CDR2 is YSYEKL.

This chain uses TRBV6-2 or TRBV6-3 with TRBJ2-1; 11 bases line up with TRBD2. V gave up 2 bases and J gave up 6 bases; unmatched junction bases: 9. The CDR3 is 17 residues long. Germline CDR1 is MNHEY and CDR2 is SVGEGT. CDR3 protein: CASSYPLAGGTVNEQFF. In nucleotides, the CDR3 is TGTGCCAGCAGTTACCCTCTAGCGGGGGGAACTGTCAATGAGCAGTTCTTC.

The rearrangement joins TRBV15 to TRBJ1-4; 10 positions match TRBD1. The V segment lost 5 bases and the J segment 11 bases; nucleotides outside the gene matches: 5. CDR1 is LNHNV, CDR2 YYDKDF, per germline (reference sequence). The CDR3 has 13 residues. CDR3 in DNA: TGTGCCACCAGCCTACCGGACAGGGGGAAACTGTTTTTT. Amino acid sequence: CATSLPDRGKLFF.

The V call is TRBV10-1, the J call TRBJ2-2; 7 bases map to TRBD1. Germline V lookup: CDR1 WNHNN, CDR2 SYGVQD (reference sequence). The V and J ends lost 6 bases and 5 bases, in that order; junction bases with no gene match: 9. This CDR3 comprises 15 residues. The CDR3 sequence: CASRRGQGSTGELFF. CDR3 nucleotide sequence: TGCGCCAGCAGGAGGGGGCAGGGATCTACCGGGGAGCTGTTTTTT.

This clone was found once. The genes are TRBV5-6 and TRBJ1-3, with D hard to call. Germline CDR1 and CDR2: SGHDT and YYEEEE. The CDR3 loop spans 16 amino acids. Trimming pared 4 bases from V and 2 bases from J, leaving 16 bases between. The CDR3 is CASSPPDLGPGNTIYF. The CDR3 nucleotides are TGTGCCAGCAGCCCTCCCGATCTAGGCCCTGGAAACACCATATATTTT.

This rearrangement joins TRBV11-2 to TRBJ2-3; D ambiguous. V lost 5 bases and J lost 2, with 17 bases in between. CDR1 is SGHAT and CDR2 is FQNNGV in the germline V gene. The CDR3 consists of 16 residues. The CDR3 sequence is CASSPGGYTVTDTQYF. The CDR3 nucleotides read TGTGCCAGCAGCCCGGGTGGCTATACCGTCACAGATACGCAGTATTTT.

The CDR3 is CASSISRGSTEAFF. The CDR3 region has the DNA TGTGCCAGTAGTATATCCCGGGGGAGTACTGAAGCTTTCTTT. The chain uses TRBV19 and TRBJ1-1, with D maybe TRBD1 (5 bases). Germline V gene lookup returns CDR1 LNHDA and CDR2 SQIVND (reference sequence). The ends were cut back, 2 bases at V and 5 bases at J, with 12 bases in the middle. The CDR3 has 14 residues.

V and J are TRBV29-1 and TRBJ1-3, with D possibly being TRBD1 (6 bases). This CDR3 is 14 amino acids long. The germline CDR1 and CDR2 sequences are SQVTM and ANQGSEA. Deletions cut 3 bases from V and 2 bases from J, with 11 bases between. The CDR3 sequence is CSVDRGGTGNTIYF. The CDR3 nucleotides read TGCAGCGTTGATAGGGGGGGCACTGGAAACACCATATATTTT.

The chain employs TRBV30 and TRBJ2-5; 7 positions match TRBD1. This CDR3 spans 15 amino acids. CDR1 and CDR2 from the germline V gene are GTSNPN and SVGIG (reference sequence). V dropped 0 bases and J dropped 5; count of bases not matched to a gene: 9. The CDR3 bases are TGTGCCTGGAGTGTAGACAGGGAGTTTGCGGAGACCCAGTACTTC. Translating gives CAWSVDREFAETQYF.

The V gene is TRBV18, the J gene TRBJ1-5; 12 nucleotides match TRBD1. The CDR3 sequence is 16 residues long. Unmatched junction bases numbered 2, after V lost 2 bases and J lost 3 bases. Per the germline V gene, CDR1 is KGHSH and CDR2 is LQKENI. For the CDR3, the DNA is TGTGCCAGCTCACCAGGGACAGGGGGCGTCAATCAGCCCCAGCATTTT. Encoded protein: CASSPGTGGVNQPQHF.

This chain joins TRBV7-9 and TRBJ2-2; 8 bases agree with TRBD2. The germline CDR1 and CDR2 sequences are SEHNR and FQNEAQ (reference sequence). The CDR3 spans 13 residues. With 7 bases clipped from V and 6 bases from J, the junction kept 4 bases outside the gene matches. The chain's CDR3 is CASKRGMPGELFF. DNA of the CDR3: TGTGCCAGCAAGCGGGGGATGCCCGGGGAGCTGTTTTTT.

This chain connects TRBV5-1 to TRBJ1-5; a weak D match, TRBD1 (6 bases). The CDR3 spans 19 residues. Germline V gene sequence: CDR1 SGHRS, CDR2 YFSETQ. Trimming removed 5 bases from V and 0 bases from J, with 24 bases in between. CDR3 DNA: TGCGCCAGCAGAAATCCCGGGACACCCCTACTTTATAGCAATCAGCCCCAGCATTTT. Its protein is CASRNPGTPLLYSNQPQHF.

This clone was recorded a few times. The V gene is TRBV10-3, the J gene TRBJ2-7, with D possibly matching TRBD1 (6 bases). Looked up from germline, CDR1 is ENHRY and CDR2 is SYGVKD. CDR3 length: 12 amino acids. Between the trimmed V and J ends, which lost 10 bases and 3 bases, there was a span of 13 bases. The CDR3 bases are TGTGCCACTGGGGACACTTTCTACGAGCAGTACTTC. Encoded protein: CATGDTFYEQYF.

The rearrangement uses TRBV2 and TRBJ1-2; 8 positions agree with TRBD1. Trimming removed 6 bases from V and 6 bases from J; junction bases left unmatched: 15. Looked up from germline, CDR1 is SNHLY and CDR2 is FYNNEI. The length of the CDR3 is 16 residues. The CDR3 DNA reads as TGTGCCAGCAGCGCCGCCGGACAGGGAATAGTGGATGGCTACACCTTC. It encodes CASSAAGQGIVDGYTF.

The chain carries TRBV3-1 (or the pseudogene TRBV3-2) and TRBJ1-6; TRBD1 is a possible D gene (5 bases). CDR1 is LGHDT and CDR2 is YNNKEL in the germline V gene (reference sequence). V shed 0 bases and J shed 6 bases, with 15 bases lying between them. The CDR3 contains 17 residues. This CDR3 is CASSQDWGVGRNSPLHF. The DNA of the CDR3 is TGTGCCAGCAGCCAAGATTGGGGCGTCGGCCGTAATTCACCCCTCCACTTT.

The CDR3 spells CASSFSGGRGNTEAFF. The CDR3 DNA reads as TGTGCCAGCAGTTTCTCAGGGGGCCGGGGGAACACTGAAGCTTTCTTT. The V call is TRBV28, the J call TRBJ1-1; 8 bases are shared with TRBD1. Germline lookup yields CDR1 MDHEN and CDR2 SYDVKM. V lost 3 bases and J lost 1; bases outside the gene matches: 7. This CDR3 contains 16 residues.

The V gene is TRBV7-2, the J gene TRBJ1-1; D unclear. Per the germline V gene, CDR1 is SGHTA and CDR2 is FQGNSA. Trimming shortened V by 0 bases and J by 7 bases, and 12 bases separated the two germline ends. The CDR3 sequence is 14 residues long. CDR3 nucleotide sequence: TGTGCCAGCAGCTTAGCTGCCCAGGTCGGTGAAGCTTTCTTT. It specifies CASSLAAQVGEAFF.

This sequence joins TRBV2 and TRBJ1-4; D unresolved. CDR3 length equals 15 residues. The germline V gene encodes CDR1 SNHLY and CDR2 FYNNEI. Trimming pared 7 bases from V and 0 bases from J, leaving 12 bases between. CDR3 in amino acids: CASILNSPTNEKLFF. CDR3 nucleotides: TGTGCCAGCATCCTCAACAGTCCAACTAATGAAAAACTGTTTTTT.

This rearrangement joins TRBV4-1 to TRBJ2-2; 10 bases match TRBD2. Germline lookup yields CDR1 MGHRA and CDR2 YSYEKL. CDR3 length equals 20 residues. Trimming cost V 1 base and J 3 bases; bases outside gene matches: 14. The chain's CDR3 is CASSQGKLAGGPKDTGELFF. The DNA of the CDR3 is TGCGCCAGCAGCCAAGGGAAATTAGCGGGGGGCCCTAAGGACACCGGGGAGCTGTTTTTT.

The rearrangement uses TRBV19 and TRBJ1-1, with D tentatively TRBD1 (5 bases). Trimming left V 4 bases short and J 3 bases short, with 9 bases between. CDR1 is LNHDA, CDR2 SQIVND, per germline (reference sequence). The CDR3 extends over 13 amino acids. The chain's CDR3 is CASSSQGYTEAFF. CDR3 coding DNA: TGTGCCAGTAGTAGCCAGGGATACACTGAAGCTTTCTTT.

The chain recombines TRBV5-1 with TRBJ2-7; 8 bases agree with TRBD1. V lost 4 bases and J lost 5; bases outside the gene matches: 5. CDR1 and CDR2 from the germline V gene are SGHRS and YFSETQ. CDR3 size: 13 residues. The CDR3 sequence is CASSQQGAHEQYF. CDR3 coding DNA: TGCGCCAGCAGCCAGCAGGGGGCTCACGAGCAGTACTTC.

The gene calls are TRBV5-8 and TRBJ2-2; D gene uncertain. CDR3 length equals 14 residues. The germline CDR1 and CDR2 sequences are SGHTS and YDEGEE. The V gene lost 0 bases and the J gene lost 2 bases, with 5 bases spanning the gap. The CDR3 reads CASSLARNTGELFF. CDR3 coding DNA: TGTGCCAGCAGCTTGGCGCGTAACACCGGGGAGCTGTTTTTT.

The V gene is TRBV12-3 or TRBV12-4, the J gene TRBJ1-2; possibly TRBD1 for D (6 bases). The germline V and J ends were trimmed by 6 bases and 14 bases, with 16 bases remaining between them. This CDR3 is 11 amino acids long. In DNA form, the CDR3 reads TGTGCCAGCAGGGGGGGGCAGTCAAATACCTTC. Translation gives CASRGGQSNTF.

The rearrangement joins TRBV7-9 to TRBJ1-3; D uncertain. V lost 5 bases, J lost 0 bases, and 11 bases lay in between. Germline-derived CDR1 and CDR2 are SEHNR and FQNEAQ (reference sequence). The CDR3 runs 15 residues. Here the CDR3 reads CASSPRGISGNTIYF. The CDR3 DNA follows: TGTGCCAGCAGCCCCCGGGGAATCTCTGGAAACACCATATATTTT.